The 5 T cell receptor beta chains given below trace back to one sample, sequenced in a study of T cells in Graves' hyperthyroidism and ophthalmopathy. Amplified TCR beta CDR3 regions derived from RNA transcripts. HTBI primers drove first-round RT-PCR of the TCR CDR3. TCRdb re-analysed the multiplex PCR reads in MiXCR, keeping a single row per CDR3 protein. The table includes some 380,000 distinct CDR3 sequences, about 13% detected once. The sequenced sample consisted of blood. These receptors originate from a man in his thirties or forties with Graves' hyperthyroidism that later progressed to Graves' ophthalmopathy.

The table lists this clonotype with many counts. This chain joins TRBV11-2 and TRBJ2-7; 9 bases map to TRBD2. CDR1 is SGHAT, CDR2 FQNNGV, per germline. Unmatched junction bases numbered 7, after V lost 6 bases and J lost 1 base. CDR3 size: 15 residues. The CDR3 protein is CASRLSGGLSYEQYF. CDR3 DNA sequence: TGTGCCAGCAGACTTAGCGGGGGTCTGTCCTACGAGCAGTACTTC.

This clonotype was counted many times. The chain employs TRBV12-3 or TRBV12-4 and TRBJ1-1; no definite D call. V was pared by 3 bases and J by 0 bases, with 11 bases between. The CDR3 spans 15 residues. The DNA for the CDR3 is TGTGCCAGCAGTTTTGGAGGAATCATGAACACTGAAGCTTTCTTT. This codes for CASSFGGIMNTEAFF.

The V and J genes are TRBV11-3 and TRBJ2-2, with D perhaps being TRBD1 or TRBD2 (5 bases each). Trimming removed 5 bases at V and 0 bases at J, with 22 bases between. The length of the CDR3 is 19 residues. The germline gives CDR1 SGHNT, CDR2 YENEEA. CDR3 region: CASSRTIPRPGPNTGELFF. The CDR3 nucleotides are TGTGCCAGCAGCCGAACTATTCCCCGGCCGGGGCCGAACACCGGGGAGCTGTTTTTT.

The sample holds many counts of this clonotype. This chain uses TRBV28 with TRBJ1-2; D perhaps matches TRBD1 (5 bases). Trimming cost V 6 bases and J 4 bases, with 12 bases left between them. The CDR3 is 13 residues long. Germline V gene lookup returns CDR1 MDHEN and CDR2 SYDVKM. This CDR3 reads CASRPQGFYGYTF. The CDR3 DNA reads as TGTGCCAGCAGGCCTCAGGGTTTCTATGGCTACACCTTC.

This clonotype was detected a few times. The genes are TRBV7-3 and TRBJ2-2; 11 bases map to TRBD1. The ends lost 8 bases at V and 3 bases at J; junction bases unmatched: 5. The CDR3 is 15 amino acids. Per germline, CDR1 SGHTA and CDR2 FQGTGA. The CDR3 DNA is TGTGCCAGCCGACGGGACAGGGGGGACACCGGGGAGCTGTTTTTT. Its translation: CASRRDRGDTGELFF.